The T cell receptor beta chain described here comes from a study of long-term antiretroviral therapy in people with HIV. General observations from the study: Controls had broader CDR3 length ranges than HIV repertoires did. Every time point showed a repertoire led by clones expanded before ART.

Amounts of 1-10 million cryopreserved PBMC were held in the samples before DNA extraction. Of note for this clone: The antigen is undetermined.

Germline V gives CDR1 PRHDT, CDR2 FYEKMQ (reference sequence). The V segment lost 4 bases and the J segment 2 bases; nucleotides outside the gene matches: 10. The CDR3 has 17 residues. Runs used v3.0 of the immunoSEQ assay and were done at survey level. Samples were sequenced targeting roughly 35,000-55,000 T-cell genomes each. Generated by immunoSEQ multiplex PCR, the TCRdb table keeps only in-frame clones and is missing some. The table includes some 21,000 clones, around 69% detected once. The V gene is TRBV13, the J gene TRBJ2-3; 9 bases are a match to TRBD1. Here the sequenced sample was unsorted PBMCs, taken less than 1.8 years before starting antiretroviral therapy. This sequence originates from a woman aged 40 to 50 with HIV. CDR3 coding DNA: TGTGCCAGCAGCTCGACGGCCGGGACAGGGTACACAGATACGCAGTATTTT. Translating it yields CASSSTAGTGYTDTQYF.